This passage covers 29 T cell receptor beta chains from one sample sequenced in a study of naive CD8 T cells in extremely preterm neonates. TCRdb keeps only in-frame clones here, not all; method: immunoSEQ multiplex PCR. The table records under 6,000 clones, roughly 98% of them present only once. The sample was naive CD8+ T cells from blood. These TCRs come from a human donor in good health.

CDR3 DNA sequence: TGCGCCAGCAGCCAAAGGGAGGGATACAATGAGCAGTTCTTC. Protein: CASSQREGYNEQFF. The J gene is TRBJ2-1, the V gene TRBV4-3, with 7 bases aligning to TRBD2. The germline gives CDR1 LGHNA, CDR2 YSLEER. Trimming cost V 2 bases and J 4 bases; bases outside gene matches: 2. The CDR3 consists of 14 residues.

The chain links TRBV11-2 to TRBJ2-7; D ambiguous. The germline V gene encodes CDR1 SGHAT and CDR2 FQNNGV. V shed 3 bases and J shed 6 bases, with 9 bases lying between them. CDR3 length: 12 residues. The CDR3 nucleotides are TGTGCCAGCAGCTTTACCCCCGGCGAGCAGTACTTC. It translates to CASSFTPGEQYF.

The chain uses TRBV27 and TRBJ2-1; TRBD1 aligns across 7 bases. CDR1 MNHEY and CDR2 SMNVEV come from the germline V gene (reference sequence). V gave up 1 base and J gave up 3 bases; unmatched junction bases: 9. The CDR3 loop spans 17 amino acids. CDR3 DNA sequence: TGTGCCAGCAGTTTATACCCCCCAGGGGGTATCTACAATGAGCAGTTCTTC. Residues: CASSLYPPGGIYNEQFF.

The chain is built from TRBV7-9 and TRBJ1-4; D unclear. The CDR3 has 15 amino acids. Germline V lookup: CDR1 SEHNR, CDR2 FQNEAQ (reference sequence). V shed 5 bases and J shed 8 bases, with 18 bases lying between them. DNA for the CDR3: TGTGCCAGCAGCCGACGGAGGGAGGATGGCGAAAAACTGTTTTTT. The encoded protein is CASSRRREDGEKLFF.

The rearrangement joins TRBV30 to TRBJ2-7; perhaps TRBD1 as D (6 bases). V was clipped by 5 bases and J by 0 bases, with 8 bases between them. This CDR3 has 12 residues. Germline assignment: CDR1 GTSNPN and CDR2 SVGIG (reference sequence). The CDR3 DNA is TGTGCCTGGCGGGACACCTCCTACGAGCAGTACTTC. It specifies CAWRDTSYEQYF.

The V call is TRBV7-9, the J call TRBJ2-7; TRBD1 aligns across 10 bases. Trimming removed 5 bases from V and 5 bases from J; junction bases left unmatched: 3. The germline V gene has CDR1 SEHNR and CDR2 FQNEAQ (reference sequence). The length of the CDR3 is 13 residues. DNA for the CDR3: TGTGCCAGCAGCGACAGGGGGCTACACGAGCAGTACTTC. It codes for CASSDRGLHEQYF.

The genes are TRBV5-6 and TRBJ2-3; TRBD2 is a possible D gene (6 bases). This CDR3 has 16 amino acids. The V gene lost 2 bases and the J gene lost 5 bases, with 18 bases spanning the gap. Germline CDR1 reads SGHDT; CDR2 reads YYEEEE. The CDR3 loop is CASSFPPRRGGDTQYF. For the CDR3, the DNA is TGTGCCAGCAGCTTCCCCCCCAGAAGGGGAGGAGATACGCAGTATTTT.

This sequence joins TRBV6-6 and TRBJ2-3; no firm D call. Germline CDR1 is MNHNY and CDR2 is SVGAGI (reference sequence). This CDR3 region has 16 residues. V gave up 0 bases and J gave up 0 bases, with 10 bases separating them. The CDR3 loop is CASSYSVEFSTDTQYF. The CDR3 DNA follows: TGTGCCAGCAGTTACTCGGTGGAGTTCAGCACAGATACGCAGTATTTT.

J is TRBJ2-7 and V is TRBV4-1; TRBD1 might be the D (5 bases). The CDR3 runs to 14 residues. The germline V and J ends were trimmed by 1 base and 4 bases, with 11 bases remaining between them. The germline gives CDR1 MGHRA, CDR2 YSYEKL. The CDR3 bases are TGCGCCAGCAGCCAAGGGGGCGCAGGTTACGAGCAGTACTTC. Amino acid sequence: CASSQGGAGYEQYF.

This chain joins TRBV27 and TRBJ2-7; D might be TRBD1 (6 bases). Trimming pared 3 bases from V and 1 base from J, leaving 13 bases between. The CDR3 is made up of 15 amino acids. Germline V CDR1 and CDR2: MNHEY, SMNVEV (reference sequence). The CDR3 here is CASSFTDSISYEQYF. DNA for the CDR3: TGTGCCAGCAGTTTCACGGACAGTATTTCCTACGAGCAGTACTTC.

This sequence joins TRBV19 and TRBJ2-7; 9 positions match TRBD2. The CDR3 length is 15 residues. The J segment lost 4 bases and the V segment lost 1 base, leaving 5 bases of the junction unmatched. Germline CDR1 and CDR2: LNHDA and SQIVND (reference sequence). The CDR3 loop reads CASSIALAGTYEQYF. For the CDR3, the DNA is TGTGCCAGTAGTATAGCCCTAGCGGGAACGTACGAGCAGTACTTC.

DNA for the CDR3: TGCGCCAGCAGCCTCCGGACAGGAACCTACGAGCAGTACTTC. Translated, it gives CASSLRTGTYEQYF. This chain connects TRBV4-3 to TRBJ2-7; 7 bases line up with TRBD1. J lost 2 bases, V lost 4 bases, and 5 bases had no gene match. The CDR3 is 14 residues long. CDR1 is LGHNA and CDR2 is YSLEER in the germline V gene.

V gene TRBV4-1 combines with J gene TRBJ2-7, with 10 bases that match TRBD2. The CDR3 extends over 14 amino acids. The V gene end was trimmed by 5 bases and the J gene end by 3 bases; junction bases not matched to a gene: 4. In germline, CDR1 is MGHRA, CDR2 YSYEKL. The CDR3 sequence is CASSALAGDYEQYF. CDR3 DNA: TGCGCCAGCAGCGCGCTAGCGGGAGACTACGAGCAGTACTTC.

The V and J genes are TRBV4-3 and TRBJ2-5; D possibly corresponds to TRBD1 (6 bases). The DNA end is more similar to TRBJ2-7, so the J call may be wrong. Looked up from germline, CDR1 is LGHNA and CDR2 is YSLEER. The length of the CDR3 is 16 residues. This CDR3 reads CASSQSSDSAVSEQYF. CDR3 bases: TGCGCCAGCAGCCAATCTTCGGACAGCGCCGTTTCCGAGCAGTACTTC.

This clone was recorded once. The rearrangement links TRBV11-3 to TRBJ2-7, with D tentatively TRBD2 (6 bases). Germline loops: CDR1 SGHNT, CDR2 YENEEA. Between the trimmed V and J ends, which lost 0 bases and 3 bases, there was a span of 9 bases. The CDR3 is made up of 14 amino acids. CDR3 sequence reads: CASSLDAGIYEQYF. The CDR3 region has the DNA TGTGCCAGCAGCTTAGATGCGGGAATCTACGAGCAGTACTTC.

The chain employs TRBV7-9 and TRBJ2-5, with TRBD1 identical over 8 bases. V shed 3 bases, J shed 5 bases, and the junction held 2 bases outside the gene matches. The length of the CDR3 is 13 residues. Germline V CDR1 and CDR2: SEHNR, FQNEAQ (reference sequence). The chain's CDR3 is CASSFGQGETQYF. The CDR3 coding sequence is TGTGCCAGCAGCTTCGGACAGGGTGAGACCCAGTACTTC. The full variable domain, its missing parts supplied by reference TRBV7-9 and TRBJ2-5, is DTGVSQNPRHKITKRGQNVTFRCDPISEHNRLYWYRQTLGQGPEFLTYFQNEAQLEKSRLLSDRFSAERPKGSFSTLEIQRTEQGDSAMYLCASSFGQGETQYFGPGTRLLVL.

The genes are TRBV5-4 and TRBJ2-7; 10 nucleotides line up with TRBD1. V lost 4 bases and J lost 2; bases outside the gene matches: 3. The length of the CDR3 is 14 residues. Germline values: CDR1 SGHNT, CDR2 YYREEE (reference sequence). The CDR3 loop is CASSAGTGAYEQYF. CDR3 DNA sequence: TGTGCCAGCAGCGCCGGGACAGGGGCCTACGAGCAGTACTTC.

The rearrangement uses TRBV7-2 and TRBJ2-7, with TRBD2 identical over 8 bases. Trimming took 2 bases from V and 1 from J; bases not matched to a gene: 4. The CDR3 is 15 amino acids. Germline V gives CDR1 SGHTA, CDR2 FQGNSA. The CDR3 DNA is TGTGCCAGCAGCTTAAAAGCGGGAGATTCCTACGAGCAGTACTTC. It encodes CASSLKAGDSYEQYF.

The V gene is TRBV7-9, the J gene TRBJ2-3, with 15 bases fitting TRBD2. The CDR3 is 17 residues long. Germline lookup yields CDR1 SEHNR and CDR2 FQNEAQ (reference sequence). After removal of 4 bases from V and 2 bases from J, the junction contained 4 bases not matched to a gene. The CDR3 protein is CASSWTSGRAYTDTQYF. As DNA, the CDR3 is TGTGCCAGCAGCTGGACTAGCGGGAGGGCCTACACAGATACGCAGTATTTT.

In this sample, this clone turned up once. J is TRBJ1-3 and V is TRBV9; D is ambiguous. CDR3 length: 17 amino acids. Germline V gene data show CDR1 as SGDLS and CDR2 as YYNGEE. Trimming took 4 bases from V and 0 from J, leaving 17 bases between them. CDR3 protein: CASSFPAQKSSGNTIYF. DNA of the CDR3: TGTGCCAGCAGCTTCCCGGCACAGAAGAGCTCTGGAAACACCATATATTTT.

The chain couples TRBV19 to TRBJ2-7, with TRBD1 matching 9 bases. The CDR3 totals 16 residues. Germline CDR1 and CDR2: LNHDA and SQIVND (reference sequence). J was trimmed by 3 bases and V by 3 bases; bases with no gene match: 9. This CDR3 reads CASSMGPGQGIYEQYF. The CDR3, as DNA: TGTGCCAGTAGTATGGGGCCGGGACAGGGTATCTACGAGCAGTACTTC.

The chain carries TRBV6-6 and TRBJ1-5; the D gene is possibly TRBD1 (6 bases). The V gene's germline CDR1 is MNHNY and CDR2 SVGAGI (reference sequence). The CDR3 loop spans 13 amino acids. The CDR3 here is CASGGGGNQPQHF. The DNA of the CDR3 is TGTGCTAGTGGCGGGGGCGGAAATCAGCCCCAGCATTTT.

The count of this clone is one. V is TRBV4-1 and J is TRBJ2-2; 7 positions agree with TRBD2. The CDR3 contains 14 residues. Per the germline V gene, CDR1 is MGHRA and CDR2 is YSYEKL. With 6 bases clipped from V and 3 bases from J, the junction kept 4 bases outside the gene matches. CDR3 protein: CASRLGRDTGELFF. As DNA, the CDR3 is TGCGCCAGCAGACTAGGGAGGGACACCGGGGAGCTGTTTTTT.

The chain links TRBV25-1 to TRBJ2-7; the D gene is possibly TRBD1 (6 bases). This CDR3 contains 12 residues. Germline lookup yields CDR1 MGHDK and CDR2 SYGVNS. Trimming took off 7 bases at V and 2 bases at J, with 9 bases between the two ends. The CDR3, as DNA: TGTGCCAGCAAAACAGGGACCTACGAGCAGTACTTC. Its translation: CASKTGTYEQYF.

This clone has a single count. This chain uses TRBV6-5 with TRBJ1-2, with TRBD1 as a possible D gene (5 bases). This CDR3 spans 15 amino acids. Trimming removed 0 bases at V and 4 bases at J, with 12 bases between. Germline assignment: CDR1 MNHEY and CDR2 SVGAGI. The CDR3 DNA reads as TGTGCCAGCAGTTACTCGACAAGTGGGGCCTATGGCTACACCTTC. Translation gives CASSYSTSGAYGYTF.

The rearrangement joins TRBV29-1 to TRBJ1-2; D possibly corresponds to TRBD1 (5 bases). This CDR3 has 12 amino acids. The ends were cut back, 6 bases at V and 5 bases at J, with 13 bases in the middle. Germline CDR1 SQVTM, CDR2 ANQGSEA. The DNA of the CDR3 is TGCAGCGTCGATGGGCCAGGGTATGGCTACACCTTC. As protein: CSVDGPGYGYTF. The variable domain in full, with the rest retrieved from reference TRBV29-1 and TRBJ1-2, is SAVISQKPSRDICQRGTSLTIQCQVDSQVTMMFWYRQQPGQSLTLIATANQGSEATYESGFVIDKFPISRPNLTFSTLTVSNMSPEDSSIYLCSVDGPGYGYTFGSGTRLTVV.

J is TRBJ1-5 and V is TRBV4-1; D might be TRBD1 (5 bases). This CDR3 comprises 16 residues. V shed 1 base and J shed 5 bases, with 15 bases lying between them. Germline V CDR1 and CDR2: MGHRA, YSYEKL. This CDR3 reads CASSQGGGLGDQPQHF. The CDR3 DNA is TGCGCCAGCAGCCAAGGGGGGGGTTTGGGAGATCAGCCCCAGCATTTT.

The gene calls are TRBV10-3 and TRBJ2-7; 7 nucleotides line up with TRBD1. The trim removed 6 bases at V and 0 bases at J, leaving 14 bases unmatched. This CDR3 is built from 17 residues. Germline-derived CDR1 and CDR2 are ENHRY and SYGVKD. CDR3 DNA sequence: TGTGCCATCAGCATGAATTCAGACAGGGCTAGCTCCTACGAGCAGTACTTC. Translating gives CAISMNSDRASSYEQYF.

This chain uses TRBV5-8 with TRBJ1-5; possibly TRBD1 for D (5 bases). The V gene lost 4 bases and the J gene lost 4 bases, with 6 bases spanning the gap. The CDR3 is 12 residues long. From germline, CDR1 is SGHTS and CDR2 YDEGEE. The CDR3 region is CASSPGNQPQHF. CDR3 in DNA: TGTGCCAGCAGCCCAGGGAATCAGCCCCAGCATTTT.